This TCR beta chain was obtained from a study of shared clonotypes between healthy human individuals. The CDR3 is made up of 16 amino acids. Trimming pared 2 bases from V and 5 bases from J, leaving 16 bases between. In germline, CDR1 is LNHDA, CDR2 SQIVND (reference sequence). The protocol was immunoSEQ multiplex PCR, while the TCRdb copy is restricted to in-frame clones and leaves out a portion. The table lists roughly 2.2 million clones, 85% to 95% of them singletons. The genes are TRBV19 and TRBJ1-5; possibly TRBD1 for D (6 bases). The sample was naive CD4+ T cells from PBMCs. The subset is: CD45RA+ positively selected. This receptor was taken from a man between 18 and 35 years old in good health. Some clones in this sample may be carry-over from other donors' samples. CDR3 sequence (DNA): TGTGCCAGTAGTATAAACCCAACAGGGACTGATCAGCCCCAGCATTTT. Translated: CASSINPTGTDQPQHF.